These 20 T cell receptor beta chains were sequenced from one sample in a study of a mutant IDH1 vaccine in newly diagnosed glioma. Time point of the sample: week 23, last vaccination. A 20-mer mutant IDH1 peptide at 300 ug was injected subcutaneously with topical imiquimod. Sequencing was performed with immunoSEQ multiplex PCR; in TCRdb, only in-frame clones are kept and a portion is missing. The sample shows tens of thousands of clones, 87% of them seen only once. No cognate antigen is known for these TCRs. The starting material was PBMCs, obtained from a glioma patient whose treatment included an IDH1 peptide vaccine. These receptors were collected from a man aged 40-50 years with glioma.

The chain employs TRBV5-6 and TRBJ2-7, with TRBD2 matching over 9 bases. Germline lookup yields CDR1 SGHDT and CDR2 YYEEEE. Trimming cost V 6 bases and J 7 bases; bases outside gene matches: 17. The CDR3 contains 16 residues. CDR3 bases: TGTGCCAGCACCACTGGGAGGCTAGCGGGGAGTGGTGAGCAGTACTTC. It translates to CASTTGRLAGSGEQYF.

The genes are TRBV5-4 and TRBJ1-1; D gene unclear. The CDR3 covers 11 residues. Trimming shortened V by 1 base and J by 2 bases, and 0 bases separated the two germline ends. Germline CDR1 and CDR2: SGHNT and YYREEE (reference sequence). CDR3 residues: CASSLNTEAFF. Written as DNA, the CDR3 is TGTGCCAGCAGCTTGAACACTGAAGCTTTCTTT.

This chain joins TRBV9 and TRBJ2-5, with D possibly matching TRBD1 (5 bases). Trimming left V 4 bases short and J 3 bases short, with 7 bases between. Germline V gives CDR1 SGDLS, CDR2 YYNGEE. This CDR3 spans 12 amino acids. The CDR3 DNA sequence: TGTGCCAGCAGCAAAGGGGAAGAGACCCAGTACTTC. Translating gives CASSKGEETQYF. The whole variable domain, filled in from reference TRBV9 and TRBJ2-5, reads DSGVTQTPKHLITATGQRVTLRCSPRSGDLSVYWYQQSLDQGLQFLIQYYNGEERAKGNILERFSAQQFPDLHSELNLSSLELGDSALYFCASSKGEETQYFGPGTRLLVL.

This clone has more than one count but fewer than ten. The rearrangement uses TRBV18 and TRBJ2-7, with 7 nucleotides matching TRBD2. CDR1 is KGHSH, CDR2 LQKENI, per germline. The CDR3 has 15 residues. Trimming removed 0 bases from V and 2 bases from J; junction bases left unmatched: 4. This chain's CDR3 is CASSPPAGAAYEQYF. The CDR3 bases are TGTGCCAGCTCACCACCGGCGGGAGCCGCCTACGAGCAGTACTTC.

This clone appeared a single time. The chain employs TRBV4-1 and TRBJ2-7; D call uncertain. Germline CDR1 reads MGHRA; CDR2 reads YSYEKL. CDR3 size: 14 residues. V shed 2 bases and J shed 1 base, with 9 bases lying between them. Written as DNA, the CDR3 is TGCGCCAGCAGCCAACCGGGCCCTTCCTACGAGCAGTACTTC. Translating gives CASSQPGPSYEQYF.

The chain combines TRBV7-8 with TRBJ1-2; D is perhaps TRBD1 (5 bases). Germline V gene data show CDR1 as SGHVS and CDR2 as FQNEAQ. The CDR3 is 14 amino acids. Trimming pared 3 bases from V and 0 bases from J, leaving 8 bases between. This CDR3 is CASSFSQANYGYTF. In nucleotides, the CDR3 is TGTGCCAGCAGCTTTTCACAGGCTAACTATGGCTACACCTTC.

The rearrangement joins TRBV6-1 to TRBJ2-2; D may be TRBD2 (7 bases). CDR1 is MNHNS and CDR2 is SASEGT in the germline V gene. CDR3 length equals 14 residues. V lost 3 bases and J 6 bases, leaving 11 bases between the germline ends. The CDR3 sequence: CASSDTGRAGELFF. The CDR3 DNA follows: TGTGCCAGCAGTGACACAGGGAGGGCCGGGGAGCTGTTTTTT.

The V and J genes are TRBV7-9 and TRBJ2-4; D is undetermined. Germline lookup yields CDR1 SEHNR and CDR2 FQNEAQ (reference sequence). The ends were cut back, 5 bases at V and 11 bases at J, with 10 bases in the middle. The CDR3 runs to 11 residues. CDR3 region: CASSPGPVQYF. CDR3 bases: TGTGCCAGCAGCCCCGGGCCAGTTCAGTACTTC.

The chain uses TRBV7-9 and TRBJ1-1, with D unresolved. The germline V and J ends were trimmed by 6 bases and 4 bases, with 3 bases remaining between them. CDR3 length equals 10 residues. Germline V gene data show CDR1 as SEHNR and CDR2 as FQNEAQ (reference sequence). The CDR3 bases are TGTGCCAGCAGGACCACTGAAGCTTTCTTT. Translation: CASRTTEAFF. The complete variable domain, with remaining parts taken from reference TRBV7-9 and TRBJ1-1, reads DTGVSQNPRHKITKRGQNVTFRCDPISEHNRLYWYRQTLGQGPEFLTYFQNEAQLEKSRLLSDRFSAERPKGSFSTLEIQRTEQGDSAMYLCASRTTEAFFGQGTRLTVV.

This rearrangement joins TRBV2 to TRBJ2-5; possibly TRBD2 for D (6 bases). This CDR3 has 12 residues. V was pared by 5 bases and J by 5 bases, with 9 bases between. Looked up from germline, CDR1 is SNHLY and CDR2 is FYNNEI. CDR3 residues: CASSRGSETQYF. In nucleotides, the CDR3 is TGTGCCAGCAGTCGGGGGTCTGAGACCCAGTACTTC.

V and J are TRBV5-5 and TRBJ1-2; D unclear. This CDR3 has 17 amino acids. V was cut by 4 bases and J by 4 bases, with 23 bases left in between. Germline lookup yields CDR1 SGHKS and CDR2 YYEKEE (reference sequence). CDR3 sequence (DNA): TGTGCCAGCAGCCAAATCCCGGAGATACCCCTCCTCTATGGCTACACCTTC. Translating it yields CASSQIPEIPLLYGYTF.

The chain combines TRBV15 with TRBJ1-1; D unresolved. The CDR3 covers 13 residues. The V gene lost 0 bases and the J gene lost 7 bases, with 9 bases spanning the gap. CDR1 and CDR2 (germline): LNHNV, YYDKDF (reference sequence). The CDR3 DNA reads TGTGCCACCAGCAGAGATTTTCGGGGTGAAGCTTTCTTT. This codes for CATSRDFRGEAFF. Variable domain in full (rest from reference TRBV15 and TRBJ1-1): DAMVIQNPRYQVTQFGKPVTLSCSQTLNHNVMYWYQQKSSQAPKLLFHYYDKDFNNEADTPDNFQSRRPNTSFCFLDIRSPGLGDTAMYLCATSRDFRGEAFFGQGTRLTVV.

The chain carries TRBV4-1 and TRBJ1-5; D unresolved. Germline values: CDR1 MGHRA, CDR2 YSYEKL. Deletions cut 1 base from V and 6 bases from J, with 13 bases between. The CDR3 is 15 residues long. The CDR3 loop reads CASSQVGSRSQPQHF. Here the CDR3 DNA reads TGCGCCAGCAGCCAAGTCGGGTCCAGAAGTCAGCCCCAGCATTTT.

This clone was seen a single time. The V call is TRBV6-6, the J call TRBJ2-3; possibly TRBD2 for D (5 bases). Germline lookup yields CDR1 MNHNY and CDR2 SVGAGI (reference sequence). The length of the CDR3 is 15 residues. The V end lost 4 bases, the J end lost 3 bases, and 14 bases lay between the germline ends. The DNA for the CDR3 is TGTGCCAGCAGTTCCCTCCAGAGCGGAACAGATACGCAGTATTTT. Protein sequence: CASSSLQSGTDTQYF.

The chain has TRBV29-1 and TRBJ2-5; 7 bases fit TRBD1. The germline V gene has CDR1 SQVTM and CDR2 ANQGSEA. CDR3 size: 12 residues. J was trimmed by 8 bases and V by 8 bases; bases with no gene match: 11. CDR3 in DNA: TGCAGCTCGAGAGGACAGGTTGACACCCAGTACTTC. It codes for CSSRGQVDTQYF.

The CDR3 DNA follows: TGTGCCATCAACCGAGGGGGGGACTACGAGCAGTACTTC. It is translated as CAINRGGDYEQYF. The chain uses TRBV7-9 and TRBJ2-7, with D perhaps matching TRBD2 (7 bases). V dropped 10 bases and J dropped 3 bases, with 16 bases sitting between them. Germline assignment: CDR1 SEHNR and CDR2 FQNEAQ (reference sequence). The CDR3 contains 13 residues.

This chain connects TRBV7-9 to TRBJ1-2; possible D gene TRBD1, 5 bases. This CDR3 region has 13 residues. With 6 bases removed from V and 6 bases from J, the gap between germline ends came to 14 bases. CDR1 is SEHNR and CDR2 is FQNEAQ in the germline V gene (reference sequence). In DNA form, the CDR3 reads TGTGCCAGCAGGGGGGGGGTAATCAATGGCTACACCTTC. It encodes CASRGGVINGYTF.

The rearrangement links TRBV19 to TRBJ2-2; D gene uncertain. The CDR3 is 12 amino acids. Deletions cut 0 bases from V and 6 bases from J, with 2 bases between. From germline, CDR1 is LNHDA and CDR2 SQIVND (reference sequence). The CDR3 nucleotides are TGTGCCAGTAGTATAGACGCCGGGGAGCTGTTTTTT. Protein product: CASSIDAGELFF.

The genes are TRBV4-1 and TRBJ2-1, with a tentative D call TRBD1 (5 bases). Trimming took 0 bases from V and 1 from J, leaving 10 bases between them. This CDR3 has 16 residues. Germline assignment: CDR1 MGHRA and CDR2 YSYEKL. The CDR3 spells CASSQDRGRSYNEQFF. DNA for the CDR3: TGCGCCAGCAGCCAAGATAGGGGAAGATCCTACAATGAGCAGTTCTTC.

The genes are TRBV28 and TRBJ1-1; tentative D call: TRBD1 (6 bases). The V and J ends lost 4 bases and 4 bases respectively, with 13 bases between them. Germline V gene data show CDR1 as MDHEN and CDR2 as SYDVKM. This CDR3 is built from 14 residues. CDR3 nucleotide sequence: TGTGCCAGCAGTTGGTTAGACAGGCTCACTGAAGCTTTCTTT. Its protein product is CASSWLDRLTEAFF. The variable domain in full, with the rest retrieved from reference TRBV28 and TRBJ1-1, is DVKVTQSSRYLVKRTGEKVFLECVQDMDHENMFWYRQDPGLGLRLIYFSYDVKMKEKGDIPEGYSVSREKKERFSLILESASTNQTSMYLCASSWLDRLTEAFFGQGTRLTVV.